This TCR beta chain was captured in a study of blood T cell repertoires in COVID-19. Profiled with immunoSEQ multiplex PCR; TCRdb holds only in-frame clones, not every one. The data contain roughly 230,000 clones, nearly 85% of them seen just once; the ten biggest clones take up around 5.2%. From germline, CDR1 is LGHDT and CDR2 YNNKEL (reference sequence). V lost 0 bases, J lost 4 bases, and 11 bases stayed unmatched. The CDR3 covers 18 residues. The table lists this clone with a few counts. The rearrangement uses TRBV3-1 (or the pseudogene TRBV3-2) and TRBJ1-5, with 8 positions matching TRBD1. This clonotype was obtained from a human donor in a cohort sampled during active COVID-19. Sequenced material: peripheral blood. The CDR3 loop is CASSQDHDSQGANQPQHF. The CDR3 DNA reads TGTGCCAGCAGCCAAGATCACGATAGTCAGGGGGCGAATCAGCCCCAGCATTTT.